This T cell receptor (beta chain) was sequenced in a study of shared clonotypes between healthy human individuals. Whole-study results and caveats: Naive subsets usually exceeded memory subsets in estimated richness. Clonotype sharing among donors, it was expected, would be affected by sequencing depth.

Healthy HIV-negative adults without recent acute infections or vaccinations served as donors. Several immunoSEQ 96-well plates shared each subset's DNA, each plate a replicate. Profiling relied on immunoSEQ multiplex PCR, and the TCRdb table lists in-frame clones only, not all of them. In the table there are a few million clones, around nine tenths of which are singletons. CDR1 SGHTA and CDR2 FQGNSA come from the germline V gene. CDR3 size: 11 residues. The V end was cut by 7 bases, the J end by 7 bases, with 7 bases between. This clone has only one observation. Its antigen is unidentified. The V and J genes are TRBV7-2 and TRBJ1-4, with D uncertain. This clonotype was obtained from a man in his late teens or twenties in good health. Sequencing was performed on naive CD4+ T cells sorted from blood. Subset: CD45RA+ positively selected. CDR3: CASTRGEKLFF. CDR3 nucleotides: TGTGCCAGCACACGGGGTGAAAAACTGTTTTTT. The variable domain in full, with the rest retrieved from reference TRBV7-2 and TRBJ1-4, is GAGVSQSPSNKVTEKGKDVELRCDPISGHTALYWYRQSLGQGLEFLIYFQGNSAPDKSGLPSDRFSAERTGGSVSTLTIQRTQQEDSAVYLCASTRGEKLFFGSGTQLSVL.